Below are 21 T cell receptor beta chains sequenced from a single sample in a study of cytomegalovirus exposure and HLA in healthy donors. Use of 60 Vbeta and 13 Jbeta primers characterized the PCR. Assay used: immunoSEQ multiplex PCR; TCRdb lists only in-frame clones, some missing. This table holds around 150,000 clones, around three quarters found once. The sample comprised PBMCs. These receptors were obtained from a male donor in good health and CMV-seronegative.

V and J are TRBV5-1 and TRBJ1-1; D is perhaps TRBD1 (5 bases). The CDR3 has 14 amino acids. With 3 bases removed from V and 4 bases from J, the gap between germline ends came to 13 bases. Germline V lookup: CDR1 SGHRS, CDR2 YFSETQ. The CDR3: CASSSPSGGTEAFF. For the CDR3, the DNA is TGCGCCAGCAGCTCTCCCTCCGGGGGCACTGAAGCTTTCTTT.

This sequence joins TRBV4-2 and TRBJ2-7; TRBD1 matches 10 bases. There are 16 residues in the CDR3. Per germline, CDR1 LGHNA and CDR2 YNFKEQ. V lost 0 bases, J lost 2 bases, and 4 bases stayed unmatched. The CDR3 DNA is TGTGCCAGCAGCCAAGAGCCGGGACAGGGGCCCTACGAGCAGTACTTC. It is translated as CASSQEPGQGPYEQYF.

This clone was picked up a small number of times. CDR3 sequence: CASSFSGGNTGELFF. Written as DNA, the CDR3 is TGTGCCAGCAGCTTTAGCGGGGGGAACACCGGGGAGCTGTTTTTT. The chain carries TRBV5-5 and TRBJ2-2, with 9 positions matching TRBD2. The germline gives CDR1 SGHKS, CDR2 YYEKEE (reference sequence). The CDR3 spans 15 residues. The J segment lost 1 base and the V segment lost 2 bases, leaving 0 bases of the junction unmatched.

The chain combines TRBV27 with TRBJ2-7; D is ambiguous. Trimming pared 3 bases from V and 1 base from J, leaving 19 bases between. The germline V gene has CDR1 MNHEY and CDR2 SMNVEV (reference sequence). CDR3 length: 17 residues. CDR3 in amino acids: CASSLKEPTFGSYEQYF. The CDR3, as DNA: TGTGCCAGCAGTTTGAAAGAACCCACATTCGGGTCCTACGAGCAGTACTTC.

The chain is built from TRBV10-2 and TRBJ2-2, with TRBD1 identical over 11 bases. With V trimmed by 10 bases and J by 6 bases, 7 bases remained unmatched. CDR1 WSHSY and CDR2 SAAADI come from the germline V gene. This CDR3 has 14 amino acids. The CDR3 DNA reads as TGCGCCATCAGGGACAGGGGGGAGGCCGGGGAGCTGTTTTTT. Residues: CAIRDRGEAGELFF.

This chain links TRBV28 with TRBJ2-2; 10 bases are shared with TRBD2. Germline trimming cut 5 bases from V and 4 bases from J; bases unmatched to any gene: 4. Per germline, CDR1 MDHEN and CDR2 SYDVKM. There are 15 residues in the CDR3. The CDR3 DNA reads as TGTGCCAGCAGTGTACTAGCGGGGCCCACCGGGGAGCTGTTTTTT. Protein sequence: CASSVLAGPTGELFF.

The V and J genes are TRBV5-1 and TRBJ2-6; perhaps TRBD1 as D (5 bases). Germline assignment: CDR1 SGHRS and CDR2 YFSETQ. CDR3 size: 17 residues. V gave up 1 base and J gave up 2 bases, with 13 bases separating them. Here the CDR3 DNA reads TGCGCCAGCAGCTTGCAGGGTAACTACGCTGGGGCCAACGTCCTGACTTTC. Encoded protein: CASSLQGNYAGANVLTF.

The chain is built from TRBV7-3 and TRBJ2-7; D is unresolved. The germline V and J ends were trimmed by 0 bases and 6 bases, with 15 bases remaining between them. The CDR3 loop spans 15 amino acids. Germline CDR1 and CDR2: SGHTA and FQGTGA. CDR3 DNA: TGTGCCAGCAGCTTAACGTACGGATCCTCTAGCGAGCAGTACTTC. Translation gives CASSLTYGSSSEQYF.

This clone has just a few counts. V is TRBV29-1 and J is TRBJ1-4; 7 bases line up with TRBD1. V gave up 7 bases and J gave up 3 bases; unmatched junction bases: 5. CDR3 length equals 13 residues. Per germline, CDR1 SQVTM and CDR2 ANQGSEA. The CDR3: CSAAGQANEKLFF. CDR3 DNA sequence: TGCAGCGCTGCAGGACAGGCTAATGAAAAACTGTTTTTT. Full variable domain (rest looked up from reference TRBV29-1 and TRBJ1-4): SAVISQKPSRDICQRGTSLTIQCQVDSQVTMMFWYRQQPGQSLTLIATANQGSEATYESGFVIDKFPISRPNLTFSTLTVSNMSPEDSSIYLCSAAGQANEKLFFGSGTQLSVL.

The CDR3 loop is CASSRQGSYQPQHF. The CDR3 DNA reads as TGTGCCAGCAGCCGGCAGGGATCTTATCAGCCCCAGCATTTT. This chain uses TRBV2 with TRBJ1-5, with D possibly matching TRBD1 (5 bases). Germline V gene sequence: CDR1 SNHLY, CDR2 FYNNEI. The CDR3 length is 14 residues. V lost 6 bases and J 5 bases, leaving 14 bases between the germline ends.

V and J are TRBV6-5 and TRBJ2-1; D uncertain. The CDR3 loop spans 8 amino acids. The germline gives CDR1 MNHEY, CDR2 SVGAGI. CDR3 DNA: TGTGTGGTCGGTGAGCAGTTCTTC. Amino acids: CVVGEQFF.

V and J are TRBV7-2 and TRBJ2-2; TRBD2 aligns across 7 bases. V lost 5 bases, J lost 7 bases, and 7 bases stayed unmatched. CDR1 SGHTA and CDR2 FQGNSA come from the germline V gene. This CDR3 is built from 14 residues. The CDR3 DNA is TGTGCCAGCAGCCATAGCGGGTCGAACGGGGAGCTGTTTTTT. This codes for CASSHSGSNGELFF.

The V call is TRBV12-1, the J call TRBJ2-5; the table's D call, TRBD2, was not checked against the DNA. TRBV12-1 is flagged as a pseudogene. The CDR3 is made up of 19 amino acids. Here the CDR3 DNA reads TGTGCCAGCAGCTCCTCGCGAAGGGCGGCGGGAGGGCCGAGGGAGACCCAGTACTTC. Residues: CASSSSRRAAGGPRETQYF.

CDR3 loop: CASSLRFDEQFF. The CDR3 DNA follows: TGTGCCAGCAGCTTGAGGTTCGATGAGCAGTTCTTC. The chain has TRBV7-6 and TRBJ2-1; D gene ambiguous. The germline CDR1 and CDR2 sequences are SGHVS and FNYEAQ. CDR3 size: 12 residues. Trimming took off 3 bases at V and 8 bases at J, with 8 bases between the two ends.

This clone has just a few counts. The chain joins TRBV29-1 to TRBJ1-1; D is perhaps TRBD1 (6 bases). V was shortened by 0 bases and J by 4 bases, with 9 bases between the two germline ends. Germline V gives CDR1 SQVTM, CDR2 ANQGSEA. This CDR3 is 13 amino acids long. For the CDR3, the DNA is TGCAGCGTTGAAGAAGGGGGAAGCACTGAAGCTTTCTTT. Translated: CSVEEGGSTEAFF.

The V and J genes are TRBV4-3 and TRBJ1-2, with 10 bases aligning to TRBD1. The CDR3 totals 16 residues. Germline loops: CDR1 LGHNA, CDR2 YSLEER. J lost 5 bases, V lost 4 bases, and 10 bases had no gene match. The CDR3 loop reads CASSRGQGGLSYGYTF. In DNA, the CDR3 is TGCGCCAGCAGCCGAGGACAGGGGGGCCTCTCGTATGGCTACACCTTC.

The V gene is TRBV19, the J gene TRBJ2-1; 7 bases map to TRBD1. The CDR3 covers 14 residues. The trim removed 4 bases at V and 9 bases at J, leaving 9 bases unmatched. CDR1 and CDR2 (germline): LNHDA, SQIVND (reference sequence). CDR3 region: CASSTLRQGTEQFF. The CDR3, as DNA: TGTGCCAGTAGTACCCTCCGACAGGGCACTGAGCAGTTCTTC.

The chain recombines TRBV27 with TRBJ2-5; D might be TRBD2 (5 bases). The germline V gene has CDR1 MNHEY and CDR2 SMNVEV (reference sequence). Trimming pared 4 bases from V and 6 bases from J, leaving 15 bases between. The CDR3 covers 14 residues. CDR3 sequence (DNA): TGTGCCAGCAGTTCCCCCGAGGGCACCCAGACCCAGTACTTC. This gives the protein CASSSPEGTQTQYF.

The chain employs TRBV4-1 and TRBJ2-5, with a weak D call TRBD1 (6 bases). Germline loops: CDR1 MGHRA, CDR2 YSYEKL. Trimming pared 2 bases from V and 6 bases from J, leaving 16 bases between. This CDR3 contains 15 residues. The DNA of the CDR3 is TGCGCCAGCAGCCAAATCTACAGGGCGGAGAAGACCCAGTACTTC. This gives the protein CASSQIYRAEKTQYF.

The gene calls are TRBV4-3 and TRBJ2-7; TRBD2 matches at 7 bases. The CDR3 runs 15 residues. Germline assignment: CDR1 LGHNA and CDR2 YSLEER. V lost 4 bases and J lost 5; bases outside the gene matches: 11. This CDR3 reads CASSPRGRESDEQYF. Here the CDR3 DNA reads TGCGCCAGCAGCCCACGGGGGAGGGAGTCCGACGAGCAGTACTTC.

The sample holds a few counts of this clone. This chain joins TRBV30 and TRBJ2-7, with TRBD2 as a possible D gene (6 bases). CDR1 is GTSNPN and CDR2 is SVGIG in the germline V gene (reference sequence). The CDR3 is made up of 13 amino acids. V lost 3 bases to trimming and J lost 6 bases, with 15 bases between them. The CDR3 loop reads CAWRQASVGEQYF. In DNA, the CDR3 is TGTGCCTGGAGACAGGCTAGCGTCGGCGAGCAGTACTTC. The full variable domain, with the rest looked up from reference TRBV30 and TRBJ2-7, is SQTIHQWPATLVQPVGSPLSLECTVEGTSNPNLYWYRQAAGRGLQLLFYSVGIGQISSEVPQNLSASRPQDRQFILSSKKLLLSDSGFYLCAWRQASVGEQYFGPGTRLTVT.